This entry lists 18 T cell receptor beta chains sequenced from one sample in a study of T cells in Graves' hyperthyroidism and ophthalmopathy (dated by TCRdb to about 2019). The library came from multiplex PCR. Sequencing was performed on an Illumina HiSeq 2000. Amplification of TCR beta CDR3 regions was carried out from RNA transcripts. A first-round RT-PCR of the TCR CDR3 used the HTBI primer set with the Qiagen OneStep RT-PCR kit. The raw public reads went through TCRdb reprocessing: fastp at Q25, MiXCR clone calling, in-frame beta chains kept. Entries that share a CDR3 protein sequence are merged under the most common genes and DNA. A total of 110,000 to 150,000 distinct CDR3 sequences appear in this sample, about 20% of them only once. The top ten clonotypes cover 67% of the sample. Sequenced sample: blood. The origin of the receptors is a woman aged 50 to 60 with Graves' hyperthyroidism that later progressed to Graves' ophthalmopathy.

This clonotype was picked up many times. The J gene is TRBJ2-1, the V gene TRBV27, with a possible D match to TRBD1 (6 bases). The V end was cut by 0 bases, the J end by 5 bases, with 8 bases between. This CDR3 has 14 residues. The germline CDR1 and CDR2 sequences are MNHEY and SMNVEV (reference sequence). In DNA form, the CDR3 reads TGTGCCAGCAGTTTATCGTGGACAGACAATGAGCAGTTCTTC. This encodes CASSLSWTDNEQFF.

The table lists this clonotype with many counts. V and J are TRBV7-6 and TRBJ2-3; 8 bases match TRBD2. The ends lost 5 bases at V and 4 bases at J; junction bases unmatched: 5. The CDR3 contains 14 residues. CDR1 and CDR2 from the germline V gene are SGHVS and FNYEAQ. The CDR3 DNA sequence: TGTGCCAGCAGCCCCAGCGGGGGACCAGATACGCAGTATTTT. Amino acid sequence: CASSPSGGPDTQYF. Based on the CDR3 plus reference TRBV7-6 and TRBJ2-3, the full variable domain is GAGVSQSPRYKVTKRGQDVALRCDPISGHVSLYWYRQALGQGPEFLTYFNYEAQQDKSGLPNDRFSAERPEGSISTLTIQRTEQRDSAMYRCASSPSGGPDTQYFGPGTRLTVL.

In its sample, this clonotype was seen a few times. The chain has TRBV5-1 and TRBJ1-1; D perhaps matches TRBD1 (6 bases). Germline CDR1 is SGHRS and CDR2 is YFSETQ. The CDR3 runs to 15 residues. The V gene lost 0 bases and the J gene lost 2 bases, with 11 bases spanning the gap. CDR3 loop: CASSLEGHINTEAFF. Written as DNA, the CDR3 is TGCGCCAGCAGCTTGGAGGGACATATAAACACTGAAGCTTTCTTT.

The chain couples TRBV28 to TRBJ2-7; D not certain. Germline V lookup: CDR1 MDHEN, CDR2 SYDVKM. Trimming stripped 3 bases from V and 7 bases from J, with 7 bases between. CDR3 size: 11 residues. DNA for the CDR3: TGTGCCAGCAGTTTTCGCAGGGAGCAGTACTTC. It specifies CASSFRREQYF.

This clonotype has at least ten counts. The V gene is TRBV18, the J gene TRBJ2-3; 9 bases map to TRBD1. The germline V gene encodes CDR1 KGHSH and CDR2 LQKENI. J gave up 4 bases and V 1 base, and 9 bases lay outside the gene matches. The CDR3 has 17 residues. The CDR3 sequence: CASSPRVRQGGPDTQYF. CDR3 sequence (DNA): TGTGCCAGCTCACCACGAGTTCGACAGGGGGGCCCAGATACGCAGTATTTT.

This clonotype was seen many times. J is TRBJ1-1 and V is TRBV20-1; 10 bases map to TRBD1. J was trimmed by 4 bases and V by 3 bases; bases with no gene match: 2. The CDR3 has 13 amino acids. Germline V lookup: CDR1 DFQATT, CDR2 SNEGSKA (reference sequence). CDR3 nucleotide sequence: TGCAGTGCTAGCAGGACAGGGGGCACTGAAGCTTTCTTT. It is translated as CSASRTGGTEAFF.

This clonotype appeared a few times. CDR3 coding DNA: TGTGCCTGGAGCAGGGGGCGCGGTCAAGAGACCCAGTACTTC. Protein: CAWSRGRGQETQYF. The chain is built from TRBV30 and TRBJ2-5; 8 bases match TRBD1. CDR1 and CDR2 (germline): GTSNPN, SVGIG (reference sequence). The CDR3 contains 14 residues. V trimming: 3 bases; J trimming: 2 bases; junction bases outside the gene matches: 5.

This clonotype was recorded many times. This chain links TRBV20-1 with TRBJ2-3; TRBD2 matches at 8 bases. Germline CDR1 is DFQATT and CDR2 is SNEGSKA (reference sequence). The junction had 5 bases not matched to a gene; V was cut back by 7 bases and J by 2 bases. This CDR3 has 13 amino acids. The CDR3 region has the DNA TGCAGTGGACCTAGCGGGTTCACAGATACGCAGTATTTT. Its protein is CSGPSGFTDTQYF.

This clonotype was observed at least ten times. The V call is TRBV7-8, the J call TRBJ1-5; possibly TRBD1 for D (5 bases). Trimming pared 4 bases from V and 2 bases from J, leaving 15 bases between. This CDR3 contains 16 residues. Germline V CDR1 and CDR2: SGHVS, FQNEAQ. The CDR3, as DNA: TGTGCCAGCAGCTCCCGGGGACCGGGGGGCAATCAGCCCCAGCATTTT. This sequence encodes CASSSRGPGGNQPQHF.

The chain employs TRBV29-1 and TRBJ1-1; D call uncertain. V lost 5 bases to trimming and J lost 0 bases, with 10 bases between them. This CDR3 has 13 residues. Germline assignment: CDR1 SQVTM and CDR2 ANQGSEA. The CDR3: CSVIRNMNTEAFF. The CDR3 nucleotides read TGCAGCGTTATAAGGAACATGAACACTGAAGCTTTCTTT.

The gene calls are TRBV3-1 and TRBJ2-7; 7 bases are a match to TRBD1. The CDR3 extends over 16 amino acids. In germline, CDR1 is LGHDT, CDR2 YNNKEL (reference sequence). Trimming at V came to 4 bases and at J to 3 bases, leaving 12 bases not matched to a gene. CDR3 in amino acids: CASSLGVPTGRYEQYF. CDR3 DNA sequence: TGTGCCAGCAGCCTAGGCGTTCCGACAGGGCGCTACGAGCAGTACTTC.

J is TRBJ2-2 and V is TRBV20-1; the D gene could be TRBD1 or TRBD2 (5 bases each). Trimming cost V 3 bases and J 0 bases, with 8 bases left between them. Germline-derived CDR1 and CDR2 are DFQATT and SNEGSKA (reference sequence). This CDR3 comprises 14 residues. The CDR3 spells CSARGRANTGELFF. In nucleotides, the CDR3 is TGCAGTGCTAGGGGACGGGCGAACACCGGGGAGCTGTTTTTT.

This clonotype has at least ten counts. The CDR3 region has the DNA TGTGCCAGCAGTTCTGACGGGCGTACGCAGTATTTT. Translating it yields CASSSDGRTQYF. The chain combines TRBV28 with TRBJ2-3; no reliable D call. V was trimmed by 4 bases and J by 8 bases, leaving 10 bases between them. This CDR3 is 12 amino acids long. Germline-derived CDR1 and CDR2 are MDHEN and SYDVKM.

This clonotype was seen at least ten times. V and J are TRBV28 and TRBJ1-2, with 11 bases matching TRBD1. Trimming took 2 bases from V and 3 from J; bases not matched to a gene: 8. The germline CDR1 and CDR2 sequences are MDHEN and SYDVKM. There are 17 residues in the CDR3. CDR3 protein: CASSLGDRGATYYGYTF. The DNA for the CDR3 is TGTGCCAGCAGTTTAGGGGACAGGGGGGCCACCTACTATGGCTACACCTTC.

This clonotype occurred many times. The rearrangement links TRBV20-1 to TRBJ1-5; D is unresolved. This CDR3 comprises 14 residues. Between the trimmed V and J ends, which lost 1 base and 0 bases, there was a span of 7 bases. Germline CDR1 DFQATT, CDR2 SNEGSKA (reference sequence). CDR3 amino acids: CSARAGYSNQPQHF. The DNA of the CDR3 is TGCAGTGCTAGAGCGGGATATAGCAATCAGCCCCAGCATTTT.

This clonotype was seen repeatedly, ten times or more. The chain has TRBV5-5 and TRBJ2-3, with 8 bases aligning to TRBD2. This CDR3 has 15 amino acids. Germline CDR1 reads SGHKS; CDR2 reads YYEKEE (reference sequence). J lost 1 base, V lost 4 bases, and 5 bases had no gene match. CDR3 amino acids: CASSVLAGRTDTQYF. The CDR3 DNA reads TGTGCCAGCAGCGTCTTAGCGGGACGCACAGATACGCAGTATTTT.

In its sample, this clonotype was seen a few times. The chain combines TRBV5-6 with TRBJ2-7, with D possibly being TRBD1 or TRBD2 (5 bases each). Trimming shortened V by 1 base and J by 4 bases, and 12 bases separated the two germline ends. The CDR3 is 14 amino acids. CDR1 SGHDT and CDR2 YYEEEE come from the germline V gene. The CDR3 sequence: CASSLQGRIYEQYF. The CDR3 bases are TGTGCCAGCAGCTTGCAGGGACGTATTTACGAGCAGTACTTC.

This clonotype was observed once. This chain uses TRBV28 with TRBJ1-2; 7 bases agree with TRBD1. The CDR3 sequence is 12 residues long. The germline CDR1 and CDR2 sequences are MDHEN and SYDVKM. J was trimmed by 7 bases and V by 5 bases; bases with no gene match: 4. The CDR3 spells CASSQQGFGYTF. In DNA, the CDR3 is TGTGCCAGCAGTCAACAGGGGTTTGGCTACACCTTC.